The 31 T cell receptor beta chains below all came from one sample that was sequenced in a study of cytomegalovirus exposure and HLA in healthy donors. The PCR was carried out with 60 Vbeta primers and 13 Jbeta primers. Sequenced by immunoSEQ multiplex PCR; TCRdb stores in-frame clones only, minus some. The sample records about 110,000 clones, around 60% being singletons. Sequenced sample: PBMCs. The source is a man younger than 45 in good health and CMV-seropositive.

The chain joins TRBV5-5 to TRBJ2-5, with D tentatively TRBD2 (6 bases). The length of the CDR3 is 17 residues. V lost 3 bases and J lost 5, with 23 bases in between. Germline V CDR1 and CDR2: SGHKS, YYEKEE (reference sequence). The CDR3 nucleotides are TGTGCCAGCAGCTCCGGGACTGGCTTCGTAAAGTCGGAGACCCAGTACTTC. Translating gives CASSSGTGFVKSETQYF.

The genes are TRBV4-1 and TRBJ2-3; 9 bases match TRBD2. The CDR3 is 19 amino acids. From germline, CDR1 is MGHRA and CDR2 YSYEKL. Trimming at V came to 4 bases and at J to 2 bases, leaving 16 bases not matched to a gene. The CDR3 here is CASSRNNLGLAPLTDTQYF. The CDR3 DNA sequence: TGCGCCAGCAGCCGAAACAACCTTGGACTAGCGCCCCTCACAGATACGCAGTATTTT.

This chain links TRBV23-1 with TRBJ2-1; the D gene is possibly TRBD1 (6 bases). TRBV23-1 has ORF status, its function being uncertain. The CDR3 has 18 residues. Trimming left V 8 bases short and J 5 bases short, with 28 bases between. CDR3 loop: CASFSGTPNPRADNEQFF. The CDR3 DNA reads TGCGCCAGCTTTTCCGGGACACCCAATCCGAGGGCCGACAATGAGCAGTTCTTC.

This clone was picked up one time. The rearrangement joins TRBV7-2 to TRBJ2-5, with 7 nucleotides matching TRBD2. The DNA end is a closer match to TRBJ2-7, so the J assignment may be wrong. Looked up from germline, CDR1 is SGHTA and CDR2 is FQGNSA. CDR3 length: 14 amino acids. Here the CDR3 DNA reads TGTGCCAGCAGCTCCCAGGGAGGGGACTACGAGCAGTACTTC. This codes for CASSSQGGDYEQYF.

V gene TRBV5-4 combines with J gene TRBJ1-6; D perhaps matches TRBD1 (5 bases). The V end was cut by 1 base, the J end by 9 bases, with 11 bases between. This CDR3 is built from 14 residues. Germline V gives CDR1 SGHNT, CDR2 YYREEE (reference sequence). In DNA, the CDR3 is TGTGCCAGCAGCTTGAAAGGGGCCGGTTCACCCCTCCACTTT. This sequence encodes CASSLKGAGSPLHF.

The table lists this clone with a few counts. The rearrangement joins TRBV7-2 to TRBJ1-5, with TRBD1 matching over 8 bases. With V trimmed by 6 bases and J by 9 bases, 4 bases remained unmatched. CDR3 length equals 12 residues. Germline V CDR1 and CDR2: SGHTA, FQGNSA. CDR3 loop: CASSPTGGPQHF. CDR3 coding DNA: TGTGCCAGCAGTCCCACAGGGGGGCCCCAGCATTTT.

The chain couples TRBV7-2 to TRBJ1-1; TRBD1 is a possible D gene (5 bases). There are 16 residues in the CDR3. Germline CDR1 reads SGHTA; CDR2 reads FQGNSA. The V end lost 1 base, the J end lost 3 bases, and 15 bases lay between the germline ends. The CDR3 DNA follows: TGTGCCAGCAGCTTAGAGTTTCGGGGGTGGGACACTGAAGCTTTCTTT. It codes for CASSLEFRGWDTEAFF.

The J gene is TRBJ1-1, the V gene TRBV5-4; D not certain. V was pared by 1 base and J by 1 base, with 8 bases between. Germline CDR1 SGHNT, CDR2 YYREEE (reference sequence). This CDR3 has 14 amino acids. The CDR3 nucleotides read TGTGCCAGCAGCTTGTTTTCCAAGAACACTGAAGCTTTCTTT. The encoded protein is CASSLFSKNTEAFF.

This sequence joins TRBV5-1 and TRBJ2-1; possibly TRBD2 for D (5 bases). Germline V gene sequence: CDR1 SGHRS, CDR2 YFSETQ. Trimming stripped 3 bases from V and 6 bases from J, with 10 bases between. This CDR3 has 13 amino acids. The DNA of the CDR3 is TGCGCCAGCAGCTCGGAGGCCGGCAATGAGCAGTTCTTC. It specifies CASSSEAGNEQFF. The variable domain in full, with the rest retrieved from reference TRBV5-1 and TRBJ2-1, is KAGVTQTPRYLIKTRGQQVTLSCSPISGHRSVSWYQQTPGQGLQFLFEYFSETQRNKGNFPGRFSGRQFSNSRSEMNVSTLELGDSALYLCASSSEAGNEQFFGPGTRLTVL.

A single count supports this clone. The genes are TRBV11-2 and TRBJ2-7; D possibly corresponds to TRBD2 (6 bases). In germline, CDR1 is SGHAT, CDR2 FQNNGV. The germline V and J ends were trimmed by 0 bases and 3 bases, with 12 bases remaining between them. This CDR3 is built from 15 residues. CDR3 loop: CASSLDGGPYYEQYF. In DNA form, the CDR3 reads TGTGCCAGCAGCTTAGACGGGGGACCGTACTACGAGCAGTACTTC.

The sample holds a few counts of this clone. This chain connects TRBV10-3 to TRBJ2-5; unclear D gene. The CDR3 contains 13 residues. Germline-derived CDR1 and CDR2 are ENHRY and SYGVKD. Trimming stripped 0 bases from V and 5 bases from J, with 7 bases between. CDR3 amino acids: CAISESKPETQYF. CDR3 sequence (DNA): TGTGCCATCAGTGAGTCGAAGCCGGAGACCCAGTACTTC.

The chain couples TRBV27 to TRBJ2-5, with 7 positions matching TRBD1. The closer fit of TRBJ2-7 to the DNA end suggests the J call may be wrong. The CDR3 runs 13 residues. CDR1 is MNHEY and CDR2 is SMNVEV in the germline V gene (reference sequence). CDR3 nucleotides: TGTGCCAGCAGTTTATGGGACAGTTACGAGCAGTACTTC. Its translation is CASSLWDSYEQYF.

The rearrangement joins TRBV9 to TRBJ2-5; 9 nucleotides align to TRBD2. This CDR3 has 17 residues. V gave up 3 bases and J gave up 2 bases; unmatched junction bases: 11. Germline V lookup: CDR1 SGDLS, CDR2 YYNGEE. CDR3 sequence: CASSAPRASGAQETQYF. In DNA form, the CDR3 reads TGTGCCAGCAGCGCCCCACGGGCTAGCGGGGCGCAAGAGACCCAGTACTTC.

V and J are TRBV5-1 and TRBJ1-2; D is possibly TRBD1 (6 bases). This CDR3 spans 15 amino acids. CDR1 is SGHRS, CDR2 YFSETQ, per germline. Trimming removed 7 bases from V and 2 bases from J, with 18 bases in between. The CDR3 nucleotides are TGCGCCAGCTTGGGGGATTCGGGGGGCAACTATGGCTACACCTTC. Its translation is CASLGDSGGNYGYTF.

The CDR3 here is CASSQDLSGGGAYEQYF. Written as DNA, the CDR3 is TGTGCCAGCAGCCAAGATCTGTCTGGCGGGGGGGCCTACGAGCAGTACTTC. The J gene is TRBJ2-7, the V gene TRBV4-2; TRBD2 agrees at 9 bases. Germline loops: CDR1 LGHNA, CDR2 YNFKEQ. Trimming at V came to 0 bases and at J to 2 bases, leaving 8 bases not matched to a gene. The CDR3 is made up of 17 amino acids.

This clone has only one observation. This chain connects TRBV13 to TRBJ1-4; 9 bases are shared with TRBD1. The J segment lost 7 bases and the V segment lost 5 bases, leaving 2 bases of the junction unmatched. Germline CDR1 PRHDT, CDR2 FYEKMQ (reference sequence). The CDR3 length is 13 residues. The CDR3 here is CASSDRGGEKLFF. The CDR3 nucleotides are TGTGCCAGCAGCGACAGGGGGGGTGAAAAACTGTTTTTT.

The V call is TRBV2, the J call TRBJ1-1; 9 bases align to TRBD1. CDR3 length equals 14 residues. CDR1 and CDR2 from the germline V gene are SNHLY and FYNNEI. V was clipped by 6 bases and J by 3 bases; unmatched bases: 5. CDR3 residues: CASRDRGAYTEAFF. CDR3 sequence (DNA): TGTGCCAGCAGGGACAGGGGAGCCTACACTGAAGCTTTCTTT.

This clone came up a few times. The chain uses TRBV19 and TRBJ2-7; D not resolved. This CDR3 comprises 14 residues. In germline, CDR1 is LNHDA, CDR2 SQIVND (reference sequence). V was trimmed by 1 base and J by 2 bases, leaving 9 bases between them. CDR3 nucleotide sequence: TGTGCCAGTAGTATAGGGGTAGGAGCCTACGAGCAGTACTTC. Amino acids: CASSIGVGAYEQYF. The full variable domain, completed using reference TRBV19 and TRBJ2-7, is DGGITQSPKYLFRKEGQNVTLSCEQNLNHDAMYWYRQDPGQGLRLIYYSQIVNDFQKGDIAEGYSVSREKKESFPLTVTSAQKNPTAFYLCASSIGVGAYEQYFGPGTRLTVT.

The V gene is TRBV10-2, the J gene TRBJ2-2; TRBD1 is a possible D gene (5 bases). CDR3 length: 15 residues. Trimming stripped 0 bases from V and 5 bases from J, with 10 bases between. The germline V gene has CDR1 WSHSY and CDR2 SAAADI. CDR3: CASSESPTETGELFF. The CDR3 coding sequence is TGCGCCAGCAGTGAGTCGCCGACAGAGACCGGGGAGCTGTTTTTT.

The CDR3, as DNA: TGTGCCAGCTCACCACGCAGCGGGACCTACGAGCAGTACTTC. Translating it yields CASSPRSGTYEQYF. The rearrangement links TRBV18 to TRBJ2-7, with TRBD2 matching over 7 bases. V shed 1 base, J shed 2 bases, and the junction held 2 bases outside the gene matches. The germline V gene encodes CDR1 KGHSH and CDR2 LQKENI. The CDR3 spans 14 residues.

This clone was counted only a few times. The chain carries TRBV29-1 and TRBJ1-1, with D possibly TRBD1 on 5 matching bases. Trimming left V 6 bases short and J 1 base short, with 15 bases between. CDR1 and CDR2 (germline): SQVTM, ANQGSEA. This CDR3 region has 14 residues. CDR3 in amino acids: CSVRGGVGNTEAFF. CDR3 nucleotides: TGCAGCGTGAGGGGCGGGGTGGGGAACACTGAAGCTTTCTTT.

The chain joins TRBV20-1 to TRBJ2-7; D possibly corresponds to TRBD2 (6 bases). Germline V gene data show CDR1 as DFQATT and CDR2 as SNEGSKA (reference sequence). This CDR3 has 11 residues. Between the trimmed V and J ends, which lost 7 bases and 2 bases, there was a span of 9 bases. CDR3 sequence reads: CSGRLAYEQYF. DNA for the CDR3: TGCAGTGGGAGACTAGCCTACGAGCAGTACTTC.

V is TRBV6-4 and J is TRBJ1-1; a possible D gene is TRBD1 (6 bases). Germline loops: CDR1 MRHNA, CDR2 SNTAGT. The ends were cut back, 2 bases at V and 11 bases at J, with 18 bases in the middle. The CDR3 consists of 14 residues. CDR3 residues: CASSDKIPQGTAFF. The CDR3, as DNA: TGTGCCAGCAGTGACAAGATACCCCAGGGGACGGCTTTCTTT.

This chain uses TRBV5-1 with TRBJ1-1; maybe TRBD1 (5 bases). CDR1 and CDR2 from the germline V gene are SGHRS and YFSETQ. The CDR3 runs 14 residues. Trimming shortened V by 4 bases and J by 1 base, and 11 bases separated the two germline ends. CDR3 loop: CASSAGGENTEAFF. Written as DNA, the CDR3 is TGCGCCAGCAGCGCGGGGGGAGAGAACACTGAAGCTTTCTTT. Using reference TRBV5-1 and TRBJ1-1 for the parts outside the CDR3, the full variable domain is KAGVTQTPRYLIKTRGQQVTLSCSPISGHRSVSWYQQTPGQGLQFLFEYFSETQRNKGNFPGRFSGRQFSNSRSEMNVSTLELGDSALYLCASSAGGENTEAFFGQGTRLTVV.

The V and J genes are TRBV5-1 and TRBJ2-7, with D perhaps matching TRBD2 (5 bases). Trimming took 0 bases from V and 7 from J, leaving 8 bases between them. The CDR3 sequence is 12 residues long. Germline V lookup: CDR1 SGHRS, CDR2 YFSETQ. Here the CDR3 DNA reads TGCGCCAGCAGCTTGGCCGGGGAGGAGCAGTACTTC. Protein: CASSLAGEEQYF.

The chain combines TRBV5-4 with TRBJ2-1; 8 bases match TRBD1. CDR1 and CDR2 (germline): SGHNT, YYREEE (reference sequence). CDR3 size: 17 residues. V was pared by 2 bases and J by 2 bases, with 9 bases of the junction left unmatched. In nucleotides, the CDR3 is TGTGCCAGCAGCTTCGAGCGAGCACAGGGGGCCTACAATGAGCAGTTCTTC. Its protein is CASSFERAQGAYNEQFF.

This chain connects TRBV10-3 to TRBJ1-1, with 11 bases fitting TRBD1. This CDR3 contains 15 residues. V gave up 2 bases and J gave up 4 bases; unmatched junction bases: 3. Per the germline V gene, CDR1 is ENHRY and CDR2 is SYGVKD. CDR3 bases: TGTGCCATCAGTGAGGCCGGGACAGGGGGCACTGAAGCTTTCTTT. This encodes CAISEAGTGGTEAFF.

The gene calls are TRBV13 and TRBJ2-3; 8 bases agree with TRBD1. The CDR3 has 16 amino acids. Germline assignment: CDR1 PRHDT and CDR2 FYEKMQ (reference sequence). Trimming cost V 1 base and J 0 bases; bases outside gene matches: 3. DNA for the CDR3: TGTGCCAGCAGCTTAGCTTGGACAGGGAGCACAGATACGCAGTATTTT. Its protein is CASSLAWTGSTDTQYF.

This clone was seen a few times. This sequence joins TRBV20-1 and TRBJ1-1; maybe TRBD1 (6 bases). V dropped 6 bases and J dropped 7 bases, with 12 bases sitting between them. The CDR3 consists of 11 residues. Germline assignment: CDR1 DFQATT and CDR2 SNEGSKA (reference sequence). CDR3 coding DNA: TGCAGTGCCAACGGACAGCGTGAAGCTTTCTTT. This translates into CSANGQREAFF.

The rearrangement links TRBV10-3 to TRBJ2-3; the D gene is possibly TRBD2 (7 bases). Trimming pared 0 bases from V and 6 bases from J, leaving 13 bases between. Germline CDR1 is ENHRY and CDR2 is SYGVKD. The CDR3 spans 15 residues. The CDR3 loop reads CAISESAGAGDTQYF. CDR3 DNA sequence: TGTGCCATCAGTGAGTCGGCGGGGGCTGGGGATACGCAGTATTTT.

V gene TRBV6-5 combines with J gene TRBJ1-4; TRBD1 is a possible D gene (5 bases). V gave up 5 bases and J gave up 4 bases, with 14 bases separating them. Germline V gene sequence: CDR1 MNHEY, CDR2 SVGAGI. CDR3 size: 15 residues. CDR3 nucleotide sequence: TGTGCCAGCAGTCCTGCGACAGCCGATAATGAAAAACTGTTTTTT. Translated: CASSPATADNEKLFF.